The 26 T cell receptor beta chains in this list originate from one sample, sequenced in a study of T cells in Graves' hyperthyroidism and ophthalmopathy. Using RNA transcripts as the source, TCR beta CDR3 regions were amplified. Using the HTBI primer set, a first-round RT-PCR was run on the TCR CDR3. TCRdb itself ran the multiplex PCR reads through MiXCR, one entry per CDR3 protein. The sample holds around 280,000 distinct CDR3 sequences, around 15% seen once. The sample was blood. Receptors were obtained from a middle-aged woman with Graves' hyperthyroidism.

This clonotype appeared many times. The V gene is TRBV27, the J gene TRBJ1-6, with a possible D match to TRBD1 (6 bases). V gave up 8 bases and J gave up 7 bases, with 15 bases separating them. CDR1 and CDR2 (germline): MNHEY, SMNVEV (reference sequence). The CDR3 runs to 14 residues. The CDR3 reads CASGSGTKNSPLHF. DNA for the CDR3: TGTGCCAGCGGAAGCGGGACAAAGAATTCACCCCTCCACTTT.

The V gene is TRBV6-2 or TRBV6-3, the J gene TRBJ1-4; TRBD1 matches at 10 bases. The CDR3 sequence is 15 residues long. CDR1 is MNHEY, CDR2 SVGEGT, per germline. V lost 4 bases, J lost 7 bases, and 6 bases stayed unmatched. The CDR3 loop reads CASSFSGTGVEKLFF. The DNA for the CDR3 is TGTGCCAGCAGTTTCTCCGGGACAGGGGTTGAAAAACTGTTTTTT.

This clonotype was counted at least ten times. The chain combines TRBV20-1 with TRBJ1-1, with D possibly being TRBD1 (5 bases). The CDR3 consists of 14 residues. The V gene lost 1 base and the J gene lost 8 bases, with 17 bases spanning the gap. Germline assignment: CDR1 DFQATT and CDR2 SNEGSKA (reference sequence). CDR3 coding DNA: TGCAGTGCTAGAGGCCACAGGAAGAATTGGGAAGCTTTCTTT. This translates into CSARGHRKNWEAFF.

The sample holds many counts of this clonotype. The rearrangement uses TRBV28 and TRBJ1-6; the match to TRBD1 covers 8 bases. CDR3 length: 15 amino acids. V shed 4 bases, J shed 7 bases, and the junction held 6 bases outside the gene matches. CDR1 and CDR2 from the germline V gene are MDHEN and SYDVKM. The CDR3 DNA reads TGTGCCAGCAGTTCCCGGGACAGGCTGAATTCACCCCTCCACTTT. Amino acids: CASSSRDRLNSPLHF.

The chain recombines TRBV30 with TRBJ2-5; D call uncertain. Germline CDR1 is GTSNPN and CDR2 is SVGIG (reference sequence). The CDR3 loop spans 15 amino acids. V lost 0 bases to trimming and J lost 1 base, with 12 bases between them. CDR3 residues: CAWSVSTLPQETQYF. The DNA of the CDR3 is TGTGCCTGGAGTGTATCTACCCTACCCCAAGAGACCCAGTACTTC.

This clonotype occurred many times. The CDR3 protein is CASSLPQDRNTEAFF. The CDR3 DNA reads as TGTGCCAGCAGTTTACCTCAGGACAGGAACACTGAAGCTTTCTTT. The genes are TRBV28 and TRBJ1-1; D might be TRBD1 (6 bases). The CDR3 runs 15 residues. Germline assignment: CDR1 MDHEN and CDR2 SYDVKM. Trimming took 2 bases from V and 1 from J, leaving 11 bases between them.

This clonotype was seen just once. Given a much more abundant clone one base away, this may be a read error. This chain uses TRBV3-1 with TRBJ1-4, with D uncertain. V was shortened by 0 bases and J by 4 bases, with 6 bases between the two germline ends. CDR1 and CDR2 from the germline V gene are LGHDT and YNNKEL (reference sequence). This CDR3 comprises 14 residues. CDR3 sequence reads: CASSQESFNEKLFF. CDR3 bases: TGTGCCAGCAGCCAAGAGTCTTTTAATGAAAAACTGTTTTTT.

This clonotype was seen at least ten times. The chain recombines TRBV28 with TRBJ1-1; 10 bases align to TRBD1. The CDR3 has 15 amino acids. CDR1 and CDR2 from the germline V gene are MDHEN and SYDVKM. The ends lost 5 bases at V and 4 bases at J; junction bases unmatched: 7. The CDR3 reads CASSGRQGAGTEAFF. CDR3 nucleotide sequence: TGTGCCAGCAGTGGCCGACAGGGGGCTGGCACTGAAGCTTTCTTT.

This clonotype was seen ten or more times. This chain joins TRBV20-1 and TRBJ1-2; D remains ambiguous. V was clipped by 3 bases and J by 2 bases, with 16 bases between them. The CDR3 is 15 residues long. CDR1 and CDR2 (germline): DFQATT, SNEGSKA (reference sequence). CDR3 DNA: TGCAGTGCTAGCCCGACGCCCCTTTCCAACTATGGCTACACCTTC. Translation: CSASPTPLSNYGYTF.

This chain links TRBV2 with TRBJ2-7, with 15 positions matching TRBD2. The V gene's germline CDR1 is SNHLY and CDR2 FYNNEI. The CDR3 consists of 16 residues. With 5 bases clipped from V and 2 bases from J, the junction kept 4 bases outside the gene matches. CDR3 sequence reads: CASSLGLAGGTYEQYF. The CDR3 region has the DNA TGTGCCAGCAGTCTGGGACTAGCGGGAGGAACCTACGAGCAGTACTTC.

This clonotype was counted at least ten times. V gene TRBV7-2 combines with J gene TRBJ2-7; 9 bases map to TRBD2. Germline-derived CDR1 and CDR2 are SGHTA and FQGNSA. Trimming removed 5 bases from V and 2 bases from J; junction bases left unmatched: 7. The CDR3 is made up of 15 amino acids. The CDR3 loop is CASSPRLAGAYEQYF. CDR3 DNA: TGTGCCAGCAGCCCGAGGTTAGCGGGGGCCTACGAGCAGTACTTC.

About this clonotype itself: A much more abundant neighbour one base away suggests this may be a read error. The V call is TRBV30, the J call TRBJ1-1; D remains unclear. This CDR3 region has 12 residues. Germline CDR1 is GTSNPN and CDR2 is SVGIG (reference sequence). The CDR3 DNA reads TGTGCCTGGCTGACAACGAACACTGACGCTTTCTTT. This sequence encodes CAWLTTNTDAFF.

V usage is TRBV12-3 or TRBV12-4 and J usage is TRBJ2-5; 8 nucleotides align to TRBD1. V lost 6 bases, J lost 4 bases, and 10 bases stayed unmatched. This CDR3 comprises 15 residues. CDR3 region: CASRSAGQGIETQYF. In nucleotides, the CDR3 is TGTGCCAGCAGATCTGCCGGACAGGGTATAGAGACCCAGTACTTC.

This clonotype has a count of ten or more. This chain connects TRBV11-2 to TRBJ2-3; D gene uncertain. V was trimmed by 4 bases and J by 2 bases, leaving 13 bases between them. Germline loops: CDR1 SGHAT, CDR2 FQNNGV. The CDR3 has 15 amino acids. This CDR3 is CASSSNRVLTDTQYF. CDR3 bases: TGTGCCAGCAGCTCAAACCGGGTACTCACAGATACGCAGTATTTT.

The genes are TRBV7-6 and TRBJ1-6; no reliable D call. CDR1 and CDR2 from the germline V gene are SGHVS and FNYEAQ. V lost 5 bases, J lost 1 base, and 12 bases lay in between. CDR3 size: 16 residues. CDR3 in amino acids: CASSIDSGSYNSPLHF. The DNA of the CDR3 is TGTGCCAGCAGCATCGACTCCGGGTCCTATAATTCACCCCTCCACTTT.

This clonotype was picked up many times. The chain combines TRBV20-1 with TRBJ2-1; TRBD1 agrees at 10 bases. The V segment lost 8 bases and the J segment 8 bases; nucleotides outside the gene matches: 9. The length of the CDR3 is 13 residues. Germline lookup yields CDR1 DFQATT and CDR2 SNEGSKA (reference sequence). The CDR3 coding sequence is TGCAGTTCCCGACAGGGGGCTTTGGATGAGCAGTTCTTC. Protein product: CSSRQGALDEQFF.

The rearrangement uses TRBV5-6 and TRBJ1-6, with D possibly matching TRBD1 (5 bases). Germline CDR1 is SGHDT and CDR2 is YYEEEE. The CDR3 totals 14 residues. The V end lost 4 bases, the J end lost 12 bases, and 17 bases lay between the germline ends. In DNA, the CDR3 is TGTGCCAGCAGCCGGGACCCAACCCGGGTACCCCTCCACTTT. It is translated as CASSRDPTRVPLHF.

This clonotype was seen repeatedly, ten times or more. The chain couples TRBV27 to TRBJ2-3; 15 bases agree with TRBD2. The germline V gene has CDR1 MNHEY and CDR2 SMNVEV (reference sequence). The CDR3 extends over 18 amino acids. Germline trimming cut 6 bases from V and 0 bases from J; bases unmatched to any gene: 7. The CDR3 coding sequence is TGTGCCAGCAGCCTGGGACTAGCGGGAGGTGGTAGCACAGATACGCAGTATTTT. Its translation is CASSLGLAGGGSTDTQYF.

This CDR3 is CSARPSGGPNGYTF. The CDR3 DNA reads TGCAGTGCTAGACCCTCTGGGGGGCCAAATGGCTACACCTTC. The chain is built from TRBV20-1 and TRBJ1-2, with a possible D match to TRBD1 (6 bases). The CDR3 consists of 14 residues. Per the germline V gene, CDR1 is DFQATT and CDR2 is SNEGSKA (reference sequence). V lost 2 bases and J lost 6, with 16 bases in between.

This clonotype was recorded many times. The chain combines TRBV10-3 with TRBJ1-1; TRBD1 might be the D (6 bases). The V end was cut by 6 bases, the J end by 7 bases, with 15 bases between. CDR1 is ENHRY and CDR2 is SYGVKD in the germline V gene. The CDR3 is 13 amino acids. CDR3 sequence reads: CAIRGLDRSEAFF. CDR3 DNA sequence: TGTGCCATCAGGGGATTGGACAGAAGTGAAGCTTTCTTT.

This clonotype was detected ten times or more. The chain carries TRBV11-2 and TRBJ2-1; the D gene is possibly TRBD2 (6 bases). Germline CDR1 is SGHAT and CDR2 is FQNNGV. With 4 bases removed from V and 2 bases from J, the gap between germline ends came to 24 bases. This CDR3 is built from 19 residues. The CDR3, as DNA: TGTGCCAGCAGCTCCCTGATTCGCCTAGCGATTGGGGCCTACAATGAGCAGTTCTTC. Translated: CASSSLIRLAIGAYNEQFF.

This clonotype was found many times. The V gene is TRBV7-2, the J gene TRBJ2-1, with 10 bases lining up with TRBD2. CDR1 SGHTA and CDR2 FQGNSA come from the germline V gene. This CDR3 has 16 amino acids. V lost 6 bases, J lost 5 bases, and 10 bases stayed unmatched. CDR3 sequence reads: CASSSRRTSGDNEQFF. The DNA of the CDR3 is TGTGCCAGCAGTTCAAGGAGGACTAGCGGAGACAATGAGCAGTTCTTC. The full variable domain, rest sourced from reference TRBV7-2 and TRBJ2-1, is GAGVSQSPSNKVTEKGKDVELRCDPISGHTALYWYRQSLGQGLEFLIYFQGNSAPDKSGLPSDRFSAERTGGSVSTLTIQRTQQEDSAVYLCASSSRRTSGDNEQFFGPGTRLTVL.

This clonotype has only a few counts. The chain's CDR3 is CASRKWASLNTEAFF. CDR3 coding DNA: TGTGCCAGCAGGAAATGGGCTTCCCTGAACACTGAAGCTTTCTTT. The V call is TRBV6-1, the J call TRBJ1-1; D call uncertain. Trimming removed 6 bases from V and 0 bases from J, with 14 bases in between. This CDR3 has 15 amino acids. CDR1 is MNHNS and CDR2 is SASEGT in the germline V gene.

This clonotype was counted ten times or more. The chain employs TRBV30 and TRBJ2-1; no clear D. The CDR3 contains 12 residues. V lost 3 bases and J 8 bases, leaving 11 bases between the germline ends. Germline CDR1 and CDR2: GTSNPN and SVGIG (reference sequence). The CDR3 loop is CAWRGEGHEQFF. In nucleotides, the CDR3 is TGTGCCTGGAGAGGTGAAGGCCATGAGCAGTTCTTC.

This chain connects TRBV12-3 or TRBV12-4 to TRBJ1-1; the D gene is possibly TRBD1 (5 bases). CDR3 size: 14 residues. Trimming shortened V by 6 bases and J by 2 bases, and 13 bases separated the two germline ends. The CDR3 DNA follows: TGTGCCAGCAGACCCGGGACGTCCAACACTGAAGCTTTCTTT. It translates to CASRPGTSNTEAFF.

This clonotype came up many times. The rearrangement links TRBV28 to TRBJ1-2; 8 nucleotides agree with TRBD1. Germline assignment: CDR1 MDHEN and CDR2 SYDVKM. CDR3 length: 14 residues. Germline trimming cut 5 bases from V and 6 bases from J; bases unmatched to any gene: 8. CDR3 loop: CASSPGDRWHGYTF. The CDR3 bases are TGTGCCAGCAGTCCCGGGGACAGGTGGCATGGCTACACCTTC.